Each of the 13 T cell receptor beta chains below was sequenced from the same sample in a study of early T cells in non-severe SARS-CoV-2 infection. TCRdb re-called the 5' RACE reads with MiXCR, one entry per CDR3 protein. The data hold 90,000 to 100,000 distinct CDR3 sequences, with less than 15% observed a single time. Sample: whole blood. The receptors derive from an adult who was a healthcare worker with PCR-confirmed SARS-CoV-2 infection or an uninfected control (not recorded which).

The chain links TRBV5-6 to TRBJ2-7; TRBD1 agrees at 12 bases. Germline V gene data show CDR1 as SGHDT and CDR2 as YYEEEE. This CDR3 has 14 residues. Unmatched junction bases numbered 5, after V lost 3 bases and J lost 7 bases. DNA of the CDR3: TGTGCCAGCAGCTGGGACAGGGGGCAAGGGGAGCAGTACTTC. Residues: CASSWDRGQGEQYF.

This clonotype was seen many times. The genes are TRBV12-3 or TRBV12-4 and TRBJ2-3; either TRBD1 or TRBD2 may fit D (5 bases each). V gave up 3 bases and J gave up 0 bases, with 10 bases separating them. There are 15 residues in the CDR3. CDR3 sequence reads: CASSFEGRSTDTQYF. The CDR3 coding sequence is TGTGCCAGCAGTTTTGAGGGGCGGAGCACAGATACGCAGTATTTT.

This clonotype was detected only a few times. The chain is built from TRBV28 and TRBJ2-3, with D perhaps TRBD1 (6 bases). Deletions cut 6 bases from V and 5 bases from J, with 12 bases between. CDR1 and CDR2 (germline): MDHEN, SYDVKM. This CDR3 comprises 13 residues. The DNA for the CDR3 is TGTGCCAGCAGGGGCAGGGGCAAAGATACGCAGTATTTT. Translating it yields CASRGRGKDTQYF.

This clonotype was detected only a few times. The chain has TRBV5-1 and TRBJ1-2; 8 bases line up with TRBD1. Trimming at V came to 2 bases and at J to 3 bases, leaving 12 bases not matched to a gene. The CDR3 runs to 17 residues. Germline V gene lookup returns CDR1 SGHRS and CDR2 YFSETQ. The CDR3 reads CASSFSSGTGAYYGYTF. As DNA, the CDR3 is TGCGCCAGCAGCTTCTCGAGCGGGACAGGAGCCTACTATGGCTACACCTTC. The variable domain in full, with the rest retrieved from reference TRBV5-1 and TRBJ1-2, is KAGVTQTPRYLIKTRGQQVTLSCSPISGHRSVSWYQQTPGQGLQFLFEYFSETQRNKGNFPGRFSGRQFSNSRSEMNVSTLELGDSALYLCASSFSSGTGAYYGYTFGSGTRLTVV.

Only a few counts were recorded for this clonotype. The J gene is TRBJ1-2, the V gene TRBV5-5; a possible D gene is TRBD1 (6 bases). Germline CDR1 and CDR2: SGHKS and YYEKEE (reference sequence). The V end lost 4 bases, the J end lost 0 bases, and 10 bases lay between the germline ends. The CDR3 length is 14 residues. The CDR3 bases are TGTGCCAGCAGCAAGGACAGCTCTAACTATGGCTACACCTTC. This translates into CASSKDSSNYGYTF.

This clonotype was observed many times. The V gene is TRBV7-2, the J gene TRBJ2-5, with TRBD1 as a possible D gene (6 bases). Trimming took off 4 bases at V and 4 bases at J, with 19 bases between the two ends. This CDR3 region has 16 residues. Germline assignment: CDR1 SGHTA and CDR2 FQGNSA. CDR3 nucleotides: TGTGCCAGCAGCTGGGGTGGGGGCCTAGACAGAGAGACCCAGTACTTC. The encoded protein is CASSWGGGLDRETQYF.

This chain links TRBV3-1 with TRBJ2-3; TRBD1 matches 7 bases. Germline values: CDR1 LGHDT, CDR2 YNNKEL (reference sequence). The length of the CDR3 is 15 residues. The junction had 5 bases not matched to a gene; V was cut back by 1 base and J by 4 bases. For the CDR3, the DNA is TGTGCCAGCAGCCAAGGACAGGGTGGCGCAGATACGCAGTATTTT. This translates into CASSQGQGGADTQYF.

In this sample, this clonotype turned up many times. In DNA form, the CDR3 reads TGTGCCAGCAGACCCGAGCTGGGGACAAGTAATTCACCCCTCCACTTT. Amino acids: CASRPELGTSNSPLHF. The V gene is TRBV6-2 or TRBV6-3, the J gene TRBJ1-6, with D perhaps matching TRBD1 (6 bases). Germline V lookup: CDR1 MNHEY, CDR2 SVGEGT. Trimming shortened V by 6 bases and J by 6 bases, and 18 bases separated the two germline ends. The CDR3 has 16 amino acids.

This chain links TRBV7-9 with TRBJ2-2, with D unclear. With 8 bases removed from V and 3 bases from J, the gap between germline ends came to 4 bases. Germline V gene lookup returns CDR1 SEHNR and CDR2 FQNEAQ (reference sequence). The CDR3 extends over 11 amino acids. The CDR3 bases are TGTGCCAGCGGATACACCGGGGAGCTGTTTTTT. Translated, it gives CASGYTGELFF.

This clonotype occurred a few times. The CDR3 loop reads CASSQAGSIGAYEQYF. The CDR3 DNA reads as TGTGCCAGCAGCCAAGCGGGCAGTATTGGAGCCTACGAGCAGTACTTC. J is TRBJ2-7 and V is TRBV4-2; D is unclear. V lost 1 base and J 2 bases, leaving 15 bases between the germline ends. CDR1 and CDR2 from the germline V gene are LGHNA and YNFKEQ. The CDR3 sequence is 16 residues long.

Many counts were recorded for this clonotype. The gene calls are TRBV29-1 and TRBJ2-1; TRBD1 is a possible D gene (7 bases). Looked up from germline, CDR1 is SQVTM and CDR2 is ANQGSEA. Deletions cut 0 bases from V and 3 bases from J, with 12 bases between. The CDR3 spans 15 residues. The CDR3 DNA follows: TGCAGCGTTGAAGATGGAGGGGGCCACTACAATGAGCAGTTCTTC. Translation: CSVEDGGGHYNEQFF.

This clonotype occurred a few times. V gene TRBV29-1 combines with J gene TRBJ2-2, with 7 bases matching TRBD1. Germline lookup yields CDR1 SQVTM and CDR2 ANQGSEA. The V and J ends lost 3 bases and 2 bases, in that order; junction bases with no gene match: 9. This CDR3 contains 16 residues. The CDR3 bases are TGCAGCGTTGACTTAGGGGGCTCGCGAAACACCGGGGAGCTGTTTTTT. It encodes CSVDLGGSRNTGELFF.

The chain couples TRBV27 to TRBJ1-5; no reliable D call. The V end was cut by 2 bases, the J end by 0 bases, with 8 bases between. The CDR3 runs to 15 residues. CDR1 is MNHEY and CDR2 is SMNVEV in the germline V gene (reference sequence). CDR3 protein: CASSLVAYSNQPQHF. The CDR3 nucleotides read TGTGCCAGCAGTTTAGTAGCGTATAGCAATCAGCCCCAGCATTTT.